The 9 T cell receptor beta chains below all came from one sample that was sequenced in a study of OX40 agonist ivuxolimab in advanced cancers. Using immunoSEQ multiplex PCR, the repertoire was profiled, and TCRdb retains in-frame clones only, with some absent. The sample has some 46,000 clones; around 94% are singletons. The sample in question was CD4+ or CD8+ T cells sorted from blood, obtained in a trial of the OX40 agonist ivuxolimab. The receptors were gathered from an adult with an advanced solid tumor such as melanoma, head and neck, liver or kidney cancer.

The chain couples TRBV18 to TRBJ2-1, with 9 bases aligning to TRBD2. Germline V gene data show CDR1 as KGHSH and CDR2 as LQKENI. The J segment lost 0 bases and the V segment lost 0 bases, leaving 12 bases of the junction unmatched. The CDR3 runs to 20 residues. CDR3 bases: TGTGCCAGCTCACCACCGAGCTTGGCTAGCGGGGTGAGCTCCTACAATGAGCAGTTCTTC. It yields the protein CASSPPSLASGVSSYNEQFF.

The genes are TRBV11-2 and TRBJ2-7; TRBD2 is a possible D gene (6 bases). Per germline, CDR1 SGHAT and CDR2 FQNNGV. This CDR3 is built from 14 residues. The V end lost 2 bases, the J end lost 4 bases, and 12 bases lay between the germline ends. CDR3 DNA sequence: TGTGCCAGCAGCTTAAGGGACTCCCGGTACGAGCAGTACTTC. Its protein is CASSLRDSRYEQYF.

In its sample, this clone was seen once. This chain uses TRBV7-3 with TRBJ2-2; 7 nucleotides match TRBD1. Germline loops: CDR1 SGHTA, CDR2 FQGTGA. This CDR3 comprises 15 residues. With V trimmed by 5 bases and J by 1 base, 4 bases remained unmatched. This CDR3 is CASSRTGVNTGELFF. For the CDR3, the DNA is TGTGCCAGCAGCCGGACAGGAGTGAACACCGGGGAGCTGTTTTTT.

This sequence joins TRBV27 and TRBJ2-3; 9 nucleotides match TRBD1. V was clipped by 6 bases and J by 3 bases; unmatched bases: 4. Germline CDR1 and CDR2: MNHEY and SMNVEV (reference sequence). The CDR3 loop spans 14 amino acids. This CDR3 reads CASSLGTGTDTQYF. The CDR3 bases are TGTGCCAGCAGCTTAGGGACAGGGACAGATACGCAGTATTTT.

The CDR3 is CASSLVKGEGLGSPLHF. As DNA, the CDR3 is TGTGCCAGCAGCTTAGTTAAGGGGGAAGGGCTTGGTTCACCCCTCCACTTT. The chain links TRBV7-2 to TRBJ1-6; weak D call: TRBD1 (6 bases). The CDR3 loop spans 17 amino acids. Germline V CDR1 and CDR2: SGHTA, FQGNSA. Trimming took off 1 base at V and 9 bases at J, with 19 bases between the two ends.

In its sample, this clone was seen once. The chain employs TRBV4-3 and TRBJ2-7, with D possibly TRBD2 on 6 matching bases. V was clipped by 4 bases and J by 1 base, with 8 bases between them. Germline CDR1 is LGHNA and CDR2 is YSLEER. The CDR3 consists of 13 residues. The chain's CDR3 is CASSPGLSYEQYF. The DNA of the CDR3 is TGCGCCAGCAGCCCGGGACTGTCCTACGAGCAGTACTTC.

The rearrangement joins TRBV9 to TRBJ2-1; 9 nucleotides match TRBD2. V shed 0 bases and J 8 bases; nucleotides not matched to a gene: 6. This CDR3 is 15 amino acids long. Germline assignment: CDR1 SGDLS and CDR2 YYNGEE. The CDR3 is CASSVASGNLDEQFF. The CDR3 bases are TGTGCCAGCAGCGTAGCTAGCGGGAATCTCGATGAGCAGTTCTTC.

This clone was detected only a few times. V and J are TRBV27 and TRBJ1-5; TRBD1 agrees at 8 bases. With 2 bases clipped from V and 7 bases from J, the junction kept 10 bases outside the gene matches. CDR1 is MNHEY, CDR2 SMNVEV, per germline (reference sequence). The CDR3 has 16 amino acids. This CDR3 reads CASSLQGARELQPQHF. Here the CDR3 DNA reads TGTGCCAGCAGTTTACAGGGGGCGCGGGAGTTGCAGCCCCAGCATTTT.

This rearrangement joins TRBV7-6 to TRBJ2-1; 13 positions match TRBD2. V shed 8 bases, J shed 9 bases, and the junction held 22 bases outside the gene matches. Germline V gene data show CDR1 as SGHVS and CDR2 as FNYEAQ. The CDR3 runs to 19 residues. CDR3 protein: CASATAGRPGLAGASEQFF. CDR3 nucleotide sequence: TGTGCCAGCGCAACAGCAGGCCGCCCTGGACTAGCGGGAGCCTCTGAGCAGTTCTTC.